Listed here are 19 T cell receptor beta chains from one sample, sequenced in a study of blood T cell repertoires in COVID-19. The protocol was immunoSEQ multiplex PCR, while the TCRdb copy is restricted to in-frame clones and leaves out a portion. In the table there are fewer than 200,000 clones, 80% to 90% of which are singletons. The specimen was peripheral blood. The receptors shown here come from a woman older than 75 with COVID-19, enrolled during active disease.

V and J are TRBV7-2 and TRBJ1-2; D remains unclear. The ends were cut back, 5 bases at V and 3 bases at J, with 19 bases in the middle. The CDR3 has 16 residues. Germline CDR1 and CDR2: SGHTA and FQGNSA. The CDR3 loop reads CASSPGTGVRDYGYTF. CDR3 sequence (DNA): TGTGCCAGCAGCCCCGGTACGGGAGTCAGAGACTATGGCTACACCTTC.

This chain joins TRBV5-5 and TRBJ1-2; no firm D call. The CDR3 has 11 residues. The germline gives CDR1 SGHKS, CDR2 YYEKEE (reference sequence). V was cut by 4 bases and J by 6 bases, with 7 bases left in between. CDR3 in DNA: TGTGCCAGCAGCCGGCAGGATGGCTACACCTTC. Protein: CASSRQDGYTF.

This rearrangement joins TRBV19 to TRBJ1-5, with D maybe TRBD1 (6 bases). The V end lost 6 bases, the J end lost 4 bases, and 7 bases lay between the germline ends. The CDR3 spans 12 residues. CDR1 is LNHDA, CDR2 SQIVND, per germline (reference sequence). CDR3 nucleotide sequence: TGTGCCAGTAGGGACAGAAATCAGCCCCAGCATTTT. Its protein product is CASRDRNQPQHF. The full variable domain, with the rest looked up from reference TRBV19 and TRBJ1-5, is DGGITQSPKYLFRKEGQNVTLSCEQNLNHDAMYWYRQDPGQGLRLIYYSQIVNDFQKGDIAEGYSVSREKKESFPLTVTSAQKNPTAFYLCASRDRNQPQHFGDGTRLSIL.

The gene calls are TRBV25-1 and TRBJ1-2; D gene unclear. This CDR3 spans 16 amino acids. The V end lost 1 base, the J end lost 0 bases, and 12 bases lay between the germline ends. Germline V lookup: CDR1 MGHDK, CDR2 SYGVNS. CDR3 residues: CASSESRVSSNYGYTF. In nucleotides, the CDR3 is TGTGCCAGCAGTGAATCGAGGGTCTCATCTAACTATGGCTACACCTTC.

This chain links TRBV5-1 with TRBJ1-1; D not certain. The V gene's germline CDR1 is SGHRS and CDR2 YFSETQ. Trimming removed 0 bases from V and 1 base from J, with 10 bases in between. The length of the CDR3 is 15 residues. CDR3 protein: CASSLVGRKNTEAFF. The CDR3 DNA reads TGCGCCAGCAGCTTGGTAGGGAGGAAGAACACTGAAGCTTTCTTT. Full variable domain (outside the CDR3, taken from reference TRBV5-1 and TRBJ1-1): KAGVTQTPRYLIKTRGQQVTLSCSPISGHRSVSWYQQTPGQGLQFLFEYFSETQRNKGNFPGRFSGRQFSNSRSEMNVSTLELGDSALYLCASSLVGRKNTEAFFGQGTRLTVV.

The chain links TRBV5-5 to TRBJ2-7; TRBD2 matches at 7 bases. CDR3 length: 15 residues. Germline lookup yields CDR1 SGHKS and CDR2 YYEKEE (reference sequence). Trimming took 1 base from V and 3 from J; bases not matched to a gene: 7. The CDR3 sequence: CASSLYLGGYYEQYF. Written as DNA, the CDR3 is TGTGCCAGCAGCTTGTACCTGGGGGGGTACTACGAGCAGTACTTC.

The V and J genes are TRBV4-1 and TRBJ1-1, with TRBD1 as a possible D gene (6 bases). V gave up 2 bases and J gave up 4 bases, with 17 bases separating them. Germline CDR1 MGHRA, CDR2 YSYEKL. The CDR3 consists of 16 residues. CDR3 in amino acids: CASSQKGGGEPTEAFF. CDR3 coding DNA: TGCGCCAGCAGCCAAAAAGGGGGGGGCGAGCCCACTGAAGCTTTCTTT.

The chain is built from TRBV18 and TRBJ1-1; D is uncertain. Looked up from germline, CDR1 is KGHSH and CDR2 is LQKENI. Trimming cost V 0 bases and J 0 bases, with 11 bases left between them. CDR3 size: 16 residues. The CDR3: CASSPPVHSMNTEAFF. As DNA, the CDR3 is TGTGCCAGCTCACCACCGGTTCACAGCATGAACACTGAAGCTTTCTTT.

The J gene is TRBJ1-4, the V gene TRBV6-1; D unclear. The CDR3 has 13 amino acids. V was clipped by 3 bases and J by 5 bases, with 7 bases between them. Germline V CDR1 and CDR2: MNHNS, SASEGT. In DNA form, the CDR3 reads TGTGCCAGCAGTGATAGTTTAAATGAAAAACTGTTTTTT. Translated: CASSDSLNEKLFF.

V gene TRBV27 combines with J gene TRBJ2-3; D is possibly TRBD2 (6 bases). This CDR3 region has 13 residues. CDR1 is MNHEY, CDR2 SMNVEV, per germline (reference sequence). V lost 0 bases and J 8 bases, leaving 9 bases between the germline ends. The CDR3 sequence: CASSLSNGGTQYF. CDR3 in DNA: TGTGCCAGCAGTTTATCGAACGGGGGTACGCAGTATTTT.

V and J are TRBV2 and TRBJ2-1; 10 bases agree with TRBD1. The V gene's germline CDR1 is SNHLY and CDR2 FYNNEI. V trimming: 7 bases; J trimming: 7 bases; junction bases outside the gene matches: 10. The CDR3 covers 15 residues. CDR3 region: CASKSDRGLWNEQFF. The CDR3 bases are TGTGCCAGCAAATCCGACAGGGGGCTATGGAATGAGCAGTTCTTC.

The V call is TRBV27, the J call TRBJ1-3; D possibly corresponds to TRBD1 (6 bases). Trimming cost V 5 bases and J 0 bases, with 11 bases left between them. CDR3 length equals 15 residues. Germline CDR1 MNHEY, CDR2 SMNVEV (reference sequence). The CDR3: CASSLGQPSGNTIYF. The CDR3 coding sequence is TGTGCCAGCAGTCTTGGACAGCCCTCTGGAAACACCATATATTTT.

A few counts support this clone. This chain uses TRBV2 with TRBJ1-2; no firm D call. The V end was cut by 8 bases, the J end by 10 bases, with 26 bases between. CDR3 length equals 15 residues. CDR1 and CDR2 from the germline V gene are SNHLY and FYNNEI. CDR3: CASGLLEGPAYLYTF. The CDR3 bases are TGTGCCAGCGGACTCTTAGAGGGCCCTGCTTACCTCTACACCTTC. The variable domain in full, with the rest retrieved from reference TRBV2 and TRBJ1-2, is EPEVTQTPSHQVTQMGQEVILRCVPISNHLYFYWYRQILGQKVEFLVSFYNNEISEKSEIFDDQFSVERPDGSNFTLKIRSTKLEDSAMYFCASGLLEGPAYLYTFGSGTRLTVV.

This chain connects TRBV3-1 (or the pseudogene TRBV3-2) to TRBJ1-3; D might be TRBD1 (5 bases). In germline, CDR1 is LGHDT, CDR2 YNNKEL (reference sequence). CDR3 length: 16 residues. Between the trimmed V and J ends, which lost 0 bases and 7 bases, there was a span of 16 bases. The CDR3 spells CASSQDTVRVGNTIYF. The CDR3 coding sequence is TGTGCCAGCAGCCAAGATACGGTCAGGGTAGGCAACACCATATATTTT.

V and J are TRBV7-6 and TRBJ1-3; D might be TRBD1 (5 bases). Trimming left V 2 bases short and J 3 bases short, with 11 bases between. Germline CDR1 is SGHVS and CDR2 is FNYEAQ. This CDR3 has 15 amino acids. The CDR3 spells CASSLTGFNGNTIYF. CDR3 sequence (DNA): TGTGCCAGCAGCTTAACAGGATTTAATGGAAACACCATATATTTT.

The chain uses TRBV30 and TRBJ1-5, with 7 bases lining up with TRBD1. This CDR3 has 15 amino acids. With 2 bases clipped from V and 7 bases from J, the junction kept 11 bases outside the gene matches. Germline V gives CDR1 GTSNPN, CDR2 SVGIG (reference sequence). The CDR3 spells CAWSLPQGEGQPQHF. In DNA, the CDR3 is TGTGCCTGGAGTCTACCTCAGGGGGAAGGCCAGCCCCAGCATTTT. The full variable domain, rest sourced from reference TRBV30 and TRBJ1-5, is SQTIHQWPATLVQPVGSPLSLECTVEGTSNPNLYWYRQAAGRGLQLLFYSVGIGQISSEVPQNLSASRPQDRQFILSSKKLLLSDSGFYLCAWSLPQGEGQPQHFGDGTRLSIL.

This clone is a singleton in its sample. This chain joins TRBV5-4 and TRBJ1-2; D might be TRBD1 (6 bases). The germline V gene has CDR1 SGHNT and CDR2 YYREEE (reference sequence). The V end lost 0 bases, the J end lost 4 bases, and 7 bases lay between the germline ends. The CDR3 sequence is 13 residues long. CDR3 coding DNA: TGTGCCAGCAGCTTGGGGGGGCTCTATGGCTACACCTTC. This translates into CASSLGGLYGYTF.

This rearrangement joins TRBV2 to TRBJ1-2; D is uncertain. This CDR3 comprises 14 residues. Germline CDR1 and CDR2: SNHLY and FYNNEI. V was cut by 7 bases and J by 1 base, with 13 bases left in between. The CDR3, as DNA: TGTGCCAGCACTGTGGTCAGGCTTAACTATGGCTACACCTTC. It yields the protein CASTVVRLNYGYTF.

The chain is built from TRBV5-4 and TRBJ2-7; TRBD2 aligns across 8 bases. This CDR3 contains 15 residues. CDR1 is SGHNT, CDR2 YYREEE, per germline (reference sequence). With 0 bases clipped from V and 6 bases from J, the junction kept 8 bases outside the gene matches. CDR3 DNA: TGTGCCAGCAGCTTGGCGAGCGGGAGTTCGAGCGAGCAGTACTTC. Its protein is CASSLASGSSSEQYF.